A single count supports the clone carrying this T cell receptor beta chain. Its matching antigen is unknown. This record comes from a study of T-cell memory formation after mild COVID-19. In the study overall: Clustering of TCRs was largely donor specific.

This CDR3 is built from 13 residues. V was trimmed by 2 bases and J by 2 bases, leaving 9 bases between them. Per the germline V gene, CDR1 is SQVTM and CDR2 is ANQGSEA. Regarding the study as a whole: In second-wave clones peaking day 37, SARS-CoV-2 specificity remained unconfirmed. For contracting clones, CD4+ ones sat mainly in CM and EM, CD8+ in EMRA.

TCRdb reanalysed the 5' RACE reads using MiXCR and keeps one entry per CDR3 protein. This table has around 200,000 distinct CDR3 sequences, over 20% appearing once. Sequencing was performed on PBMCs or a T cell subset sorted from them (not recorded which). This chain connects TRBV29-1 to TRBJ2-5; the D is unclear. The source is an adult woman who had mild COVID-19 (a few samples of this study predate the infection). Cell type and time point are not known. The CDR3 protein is CSVEYTAQETQYF. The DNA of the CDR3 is TGCAGCGTTGAATATACAGCTCAAGAGACCCAGTACTTC.